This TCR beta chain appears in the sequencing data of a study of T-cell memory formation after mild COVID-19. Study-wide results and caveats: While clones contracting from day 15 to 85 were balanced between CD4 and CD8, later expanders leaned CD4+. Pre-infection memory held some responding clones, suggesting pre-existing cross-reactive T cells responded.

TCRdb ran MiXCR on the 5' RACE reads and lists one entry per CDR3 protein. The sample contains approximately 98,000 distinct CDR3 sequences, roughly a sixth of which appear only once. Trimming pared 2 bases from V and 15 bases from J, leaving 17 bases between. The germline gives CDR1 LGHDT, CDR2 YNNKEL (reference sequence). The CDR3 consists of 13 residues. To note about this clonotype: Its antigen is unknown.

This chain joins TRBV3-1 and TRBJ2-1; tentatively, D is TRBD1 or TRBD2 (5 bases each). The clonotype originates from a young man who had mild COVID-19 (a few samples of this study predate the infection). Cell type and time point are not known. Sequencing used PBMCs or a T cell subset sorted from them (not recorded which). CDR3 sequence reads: CASSQNLGDRWFF. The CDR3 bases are TGTGCCAGCAGCCAAAACTTGGGGGACCGTTGGTTCTTC.